These 22 T cell receptor beta chains were all obtained from the same sample, sequenced in a study of tumor-infiltrating lymphocytes in primary liver carcinoma. For each extraction, RNA and DNA were obtained together from approximately 20-30 mg of unsorted bulk tissue. Researchers generated TCR beta cDNA from roughly 510 ng of total RNA, relying on a constant-region primer. Each TCR beta library was derived from three nested multiplex PCR rounds that employed slightly modified ARM-PCR. The first two PCR rounds used TRBV1-TRBV30 forward primers with a C-beta reverse primer, 9 to 10 cycles each. TCRdb independently ran MiXCR on the multiplex PCR reads; one entry per CDR3 protein. Of 100,000 or so distinct CDR3 sequences in the sample, approximately 82% are singletons; the top ten hold approximately 20%. Sequenced sample: liver tumor tissue from sampling region 3. Subset here: tumor region T3, left-lateral pole. The source is a man aged 40-49 years with primary liver carcinoma and hepatitis B virus infection.

Remarks on this clonotype: Relative to the germline gene, one junction end is altered; a read error may explain this. This chain joins TRBV20-1 and TRBJ2-5; D gene ambiguous. Germline CDR1 DFQATT, CDR2 SNEGSKA (reference sequence). This CDR3 contains 13 residues. CDR3 coding DNA: TGCAGTGGTAGATACGGCGGTCAAGAGACCCAATACTTC. This codes for CSGRYGGQETQYF.

Points on this clonotype: At one end, the junction sequence differs from germline, possibly due to a read error. The V and J genes are TRBV29-1 and TRBJ2-5; D ambiguous. The CDR3 loop spans 15 amino acids. The germline CDR1 and CDR2 sequences are SQVTM and ANQGSEA. This chain's CDR3 is CSVESAACRSETHYF. The CDR3 DNA reads TGCAGCGTTGAATCCGCAGCGTGTAGGTCGGAGACCCACTACTTC.

In regard to this clonotype: A read error may account for a junction end that differs from germline. J is TRBJ1-1 and V is TRBV5-4; tentative D call: TRBD1 (6 bases). Per the germline V gene, CDR1 is SGHNT and CDR2 is YYREEE (reference sequence). This CDR3 contains 16 residues. The CDR3 nucleotides read TGTGCCAGCAGCTCAGGGGAGCGGGGACGGAATACTGGAGCTTTCTTT. This codes for CASSSGERGRNTGAFF.

The rearrangement links TRBV5-5 to TRBJ2-3, with 8 bases fitting TRBD1. V shed 5 bases, J shed 2 bases, and the junction held 13 bases outside the gene matches. The V gene's germline CDR1 is SGHKS and CDR2 YYEKEE (reference sequence). The length of the CDR3 is 17 residues. The CDR3 nucleotides read TGTGCCAGCAGATTGCTTCAGGGGGCGGTACACACAGATACGCAGTATTTT. It translates to CASRLLQGAVHTDTQYF.

With regard to this clonotype: An end of the junction differs from the germline gene, which may be a read error. The chain joins TRBV4-2 to TRBJ2-2; D not certain. CDR3 length: 15 amino acids. The germline gives CDR1 LGHNA, CDR2 YNFKEQ. This chain's CDR3 is CASGQLTYHAGELFF. CDR3 DNA: TGTGCCAGCGGCCAGTTGACATACCACGCCGGGGAGCTGTTTTTT.

This clonotype has only a few counts. This could be a read error, since a much larger clone is one nucleotide away. The rearrangement uses TRBV6-5 and TRBJ2-1; TRBD2 matches at 10 bases. The CDR3 is made up of 15 amino acids. Germline CDR1 MNHEY, CDR2 SVGAGI. CDR3 in DNA: TGTGCCAGCAGTCTCTCAGCGGGAGGGTACAATGAGCGGTTCTTC. Translating it yields CASSLSAGGYNERFF.

The gene calls are TRBV5-5 and TRBJ1-2; no firm D call. The CDR3 covers 13 residues. Germline assignment: CDR1 SGHKS and CDR2 YYEKEE (reference sequence). The V gene lost 5 bases and the J gene lost 7 bases, with 15 bases spanning the gap. CDR3 nucleotides: TGTGCCAGCAGGGTGCTAGGACCTTCTGGCTACACCTTC. Protein product: CASRVLGPSGYTF.

Worth noting for this clonotype: Relative to the germline gene, one junction end is altered; a read error may explain this. The V call is TRBV4-1, the J call TRBJ2-1; 13 nucleotides agree with TRBD2. CDR3 size: 19 residues. Germline V gene lookup returns CDR1 MGHRA and CDR2 YSYEKL. The CDR3 loop is CASSQMGLAGSTDYNEQFF. The CDR3 region has the DNA TGTGCCAGCAGCCAGATGGGACTAGCGGGATCTACCGACTACAATGAGCAGTTCTTC.

A word on this clonotype: Possible read error: a much larger clone is one base away. The V gene is TRBV5-1, the J gene TRBJ2-7; 8 positions match TRBD2. CDR1 is SGHRS and CDR2 is YFSETQ in the germline V gene. CDR3 length: 16 amino acids. The ends lost 5 bases at V and 0 bases at J; junction bases unmatched: 10. The CDR3, as DNA: TGCGCCAGCAGTTCCGGGACTAGAGGGTTCTCCTACGAGCAGTACTTC. Residues: CASSSGTRGFSYEQYF.

A note on this clonotype: One junction end does not reproduce the germline sequence, and a read error may be involved. This chain joins TRBV10-2 and TRBJ2-5; TRBD2 is a possible D gene (6 bases). The germline gives CDR1 WSHSY, CDR2 SAAADI. This CDR3 is built from 16 residues. The CDR3 sequence: CASSTGLLAAQETHYF. The CDR3 bases are TGCGCCAGCAGTACCGGGTTACTAGCAGCTCAAGAGACCCATTACTTC.

Of note for this clonotype: The conserved phenylalanine or tryptophan normally closing the CDR3 is absent here, so this likely arose from a read error. This chain connects TRBV11-1 to TRBJ1-6; D gene uncertain. CDR3 length equals 13 residues. Germline V lookup: CDR1 SGHAT, CDR2 FQDESV (reference sequence). The DNA for the CDR3 is TGTGCCAGCAGCCAGACACTGGTTTCATCCCTCCACTCT. It codes for CASSQTLVSSLHS.

To note about this clonotype: One end of the junction is discordant with germline, which a read error may explain. The chain uses TRBV6-2 or TRBV6-3 and TRBJ1-2, with D uncertain. The CDR3 spans 14 residues. From germline, CDR1 is MNHEY and CDR2 SVGEGT. CDR3 sequence reads: CASSNSSGNYGYTF. DNA for the CDR3: TGTGCCAGCAGTAACTCCTCGGGAAACTATGGCTACACATTC.

This clonotype was seen just once. This likely comes from a read error, as the CDR3 has no conserved phenylalanine or tryptophan at its end. It is unclear where the CDR3 begins or ends on the DNA, so no DNA is shown, and the CDR3 is as TCRdb lists it. The chain carries TRBV11-1 and TRBJ2-5; the table's D call TRBD2 went unverified against the DNA. Counting both end residues, the CDR3 totals 15 amino acids. The germline CDR1 and CDR2 sequences are SGHAT and FQDESV (reference sequence). CDR3 amino acids: CASSRTLVSPLHFGN.

Ten or more counts support this clonotype. This chain uses TRBV2 with TRBJ2-5, with D possibly matching TRBD1 (5 bases). Trimming cost V 8 bases and J 4 bases, with 23 bases left between them. The CDR3 consists of 16 residues. Germline V gives CDR1 SNHLY, CDR2 FYNNEI. In nucleotides, the CDR3 is TGTGCCAGCCATGCCCCCTCAAGGGGTGGCGGAGAGACCCAGTACTTC. It yields the protein CASHAPSRGGGETQYF.

This clonotype appeared once. Relative to the germline gene, one junction end is altered; a read error may explain this. The chain recombines TRBV29-1 with TRBJ2-3; no definite D call. The CDR3 runs 13 residues. Germline values: CDR1 SQVTM, CDR2 ANQGSEA. CDR3 residues: CSARRCNTDTQCF. The CDR3 nucleotides are TGCAGCGCCAGGCGGTGCAACACAGATACGCAGTGTTTT.

This clonotype was observed a handful of times. This may come from a read error, since a much larger clone is one base off. This sequence joins TRBV5-4 and TRBJ2-3, with D possibly matching TRBD1 (6 bases). The CDR3 sequence is 15 residues long. Germline CDR1 reads SGHNT; CDR2 reads YYREEE (reference sequence). With 4 bases removed from V and 3 bases from J, the gap between germline ends came to 15 bases. The CDR3 region is CASSRPRGGTDTQYF. Here the CDR3 DNA reads TGTGCCAGCAGCCGCCCCAGGGGCGGGACAGATACGCAGTATTTT. Using reference TRBV5-4 and TRBJ2-3 for the parts outside the CDR3, the full variable domain is ETGVTQSPTHLIKTRGQQVTLRCSSQSGHNTVSWYQQALGQGPQFIFQYYREEENGRGNFPPRFSGLQFPNYSSELNVNALELDDSALYLCASSRPRGGTDTQYFGPGTRLTVL.

The table lists this clonotype with a count of one. One end of the junction fails to match germline, which may point to a read error. The chain recombines TRBV6-5 with TRBJ1-2; D is ambiguous. The CDR3 totals 16 residues. Germline V gene lookup returns CDR1 MNHEY and CDR2 SVGAGI. The CDR3 DNA reads TGTGCAAGCAGTTCCGGGATCGGGGTCATCAACTATGGCTACACCTTC. Amino acids: CASSSGIGVINYGYTF.

A few counts support this clonotype. The J gene is TRBJ1-1, the V gene TRBV14; 8 nucleotides line up with TRBD1. The CDR3 has 16 residues. Looked up from germline, CDR1 is SGHDN and CDR2 is FVKESK. The J segment lost 0 bases and the V segment lost 8 bases, leaving 11 bases of the junction unmatched. The CDR3 reads CASGRGQEKMNTEAFF. The CDR3 nucleotides read TGTGCCAGCGGCCGGGGACAGGAGAAAATGAACACTGAAGCTTTCTTT.

This clonotype showed up just once. Mismatch with germline at one junction end may stem from a read error. V is TRBV6-6 and J is TRBJ1-5, with unresolved D. CDR1 MNHNY and CDR2 SVGAGI come from the germline V gene (reference sequence). CDR3 size: 15 residues. The CDR3, as DNA: TGTGCCTGCAGTCAAGAGACTTATAGCAATCGGCCCCAGCATTTT. This translates into CACSQETYSNRPQHF.

This clonotype was detected ten times or more. The V gene is TRBV2, the J gene TRBJ2-1; D gene ambiguous. The CDR3 is 13 residues long. Germline loops: CDR1 SNHLY, CDR2 FYNNEI. V lost 2 bases and J lost 3, with 5 bases in between. The CDR3 is CASSEQVYNEQFF. The DNA for the CDR3 is TGTGCCAGCAGTGAACAAGTCTACAATGAGCAGTTCTTC. The variable domain in full, with the rest retrieved from reference TRBV2 and TRBJ2-1, is EPEVTQTPSHQVTQMGQEVILRCVPISNHLYFYWYRQILGQKVEFLVSFYNNEISEKSEIFDDQFSVERPDGSNFTLKIRSTKLEDSAMYFCASSEQVYNEQFFGPGTRLTVL.

This clonotype was seen a handful of times. Sequence at one end of the junction differs from germline and may be a read error. V gene TRBV5-1 combines with J gene TRBJ2-1, with 8 bases aligning to TRBD2. The CDR3 runs to 14 residues. Germline V CDR1 and CDR2: SGHRS, YFSETQ. The CDR3 loop reads CASSLAGGYNKQFF. For the CDR3, the DNA is TGTGCCAGCAGCTTGGCGGGGGGCTACAATAAGCAGTTCTTC. The full variable domain, rest sourced from reference TRBV5-1 and TRBJ2-1, is KAGVTQTPRYLIKTRGQQVTLSCSPISGHRSVSWYQQTPGQGLQFLFEYFSETQRNKGNFPGRFSGRQFSNSRSEMNVSTLELGDSALYLCASSLAGGYNKQFFGPGTRLTVL.

Regarding this clonotype: This sequence may be a read error, since a much larger clone differs from it by one base. V and J are TRBV2 and TRBJ2-1, with D possibly being TRBD2 (6 bases). Trimming removed 11 bases from V and 4 bases from J, with 18 bases in between. The CDR3 has 14 amino acids. Germline V gene lookup returns CDR1 SNHLY and CDR2 FYNNEI. The CDR3 DNA reads as TGTGCCGGCCAAGAAGGAGGAGGGTACAATGAGCAGTTCTTC. Translation gives CAGQEGGGYNEQFF.